Below are 20 T cell receptor beta chains sequenced from a single sample in a study of metastatic and nonmetastatic thyroid tumors. Each patient went into thyroid surgery without having received any treatment. TCRdb re-called the PCR reads through MiXCR. The sample holds tens of thousands of clones; 30% to 40% are singletons and the top ten take 22%. The material sequenced was blood. Receptors originate from a male donor with papillary thyroid cancer or a benign thyroid nodule (not recorded which). Some clones in this sample may be carry-over from other donors' samples.

The chain employs TRBV6-2 or TRBV6-3 and TRBJ2-7; D could derive from TRBD1 or TRBD2 (5 bases each). Germline V lookup: CDR1 MNHEY, CDR2 SVGEGT. The CDR3 is 14 amino acids. The V end was cut by 4 bases, the J end by 0 bases, with 10 bases between. Here the CDR3 reads CASSSVGDSYEQYF. In nucleotides, the CDR3 is TGTGCCAGCAGTTCTGTGGGGGACTCCTACGAGCAGTACTTC.

This chain joins TRBV6-2 or TRBV6-3 and TRBJ2-5, with 12 bases identical to TRBD2. The CDR3 sequence is 15 residues long. Losses at the gene ends were 8 bases for V and 5 bases for J; bases not matched to a gene: 9. Germline V lookup: CDR1 MNHEY, CDR2 SVGEGT. This CDR3 reads CASDYLAGGRETQYF. The CDR3 region has the DNA TGTGCCAGCGATTACCTAGCGGGGGGGCGGGAGACCCAGTACTTC.

V and J are TRBV11-3 and TRBJ2-7; 9 positions agree with TRBD1. Trimming cost V 5 bases and J 3 bases; bases outside gene matches: 5. Germline V gives CDR1 SGHNT, CDR2 YENEEA. The CDR3 extends over 14 amino acids. CDR3 in DNA: TGTGCCAGCAGCGGACAGGGGAGTAACTACGAGCAGTACTTC. It yields the protein CASSGQGSNYEQYF.

V and J are TRBV13 and TRBJ2-7, with D unclear. Trimming took 6 bases from V and 4 from J, leaving 7 bases between them. This CDR3 comprises 11 residues. Germline V gene lookup returns CDR1 PRHDT and CDR2 FYEKMQ (reference sequence). The CDR3 DNA follows: TGTGCCAGCAGATCTGGGTACGAGCAGTACTTC. This translates into CASRSGYEQYF.

The CDR3 bases are TGCAGTGCGAGACTACTCGACCACACTGAAGCTTTCTTT. It encodes CSARLLDHTEAFF. This chain connects TRBV20-1 to TRBJ1-1; D is uncertain. The CDR3 is 13 residues long. V was shortened by 6 bases and J by 3 bases, with 14 bases between the two germline ends. Germline V CDR1 and CDR2: DFQATT, SNEGSKA (reference sequence).

By frequency in the sample, this clone is medium-sized. V gene TRBV19 combines with J gene TRBJ2-1; 7 nucleotides match TRBD1. Germline V gives CDR1 LNHDA, CDR2 SQIVND (reference sequence). CDR3 length equals 16 residues. V lost 4 bases, J lost 3 bases, and 9 bases stayed unmatched. CDR3 sequence reads: CASSTGAGGYYNEQFF. The CDR3 DNA follows: TGTGCCAGTAGTACAGGAGCAGGGGGTTACTACAATGAGCAGTTCTTC.

By share, this clone ranks as medium-sized (0.01 to 0.1%). This chain uses TRBV20-1 with TRBJ2-3; possible D gene TRBD2, 6 bases. V lost 3 bases and J lost 2, with 12 bases in between. Germline assignment: CDR1 DFQATT and CDR2 SNEGSKA (reference sequence). The CDR3 is made up of 14 amino acids. CDR3 sequence (DNA): TGCAGTGCTAGTACCGGGAGCTACACAGATACGCAGTATTTT. Residues: CSASTGSYTDTQYF.

There are many counts of this clone. The chain uses TRBV6-1 and TRBJ2-1; 11 nucleotides align to TRBD2. Germline CDR1 and CDR2: MNHNS and SASEGT. This CDR3 has 15 amino acids. The trim removed 7 bases at V and 4 bases at J, leaving 6 bases unmatched. CDR3 amino acids: CASTLAGGSYNEQFF. The CDR3 region has the DNA TGTGCCAGCACCTTAGCGGGAGGGTCTTACAATGAGCAGTTCTTC.

This clone has only a few counts. The rearrangement uses TRBV6-1 and TRBJ1-5, with D perhaps TRBD1 (6 bases). Trimming left V 6 bases short and J 3 bases short, with 15 bases between. The CDR3 is 15 amino acids. Per the germline V gene, CDR1 is MNHNS and CDR2 is SASEGT. The CDR3 reads CASRPPGQFNQPQHF. DNA for the CDR3: TGTGCCAGCAGACCACCGGGACAATTCAATCAGCCCCAGCATTTT.

The chain joins TRBV28 to TRBJ2-7, with 9 bases matching TRBD2. Germline values: CDR1 MDHEN, CDR2 SYDVKM. This CDR3 has 18 amino acids. With 4 bases clipped from V and 2 bases from J, the junction kept 15 bases outside the gene matches. The CDR3 region is CASSSPYALAGIPYEQYF. CDR3 DNA sequence: TGTGCCAGCAGTTCCCCATACGCTCTAGCGGGAATCCCCTACGAGCAGTACTTC.

This clone was detected ten times or more. The chain carries TRBV27 and TRBJ1-5, with D perhaps TRBD1 (5 bases). Germline V lookup: CDR1 MNHEY, CDR2 SMNVEV (reference sequence). This CDR3 has 12 amino acids. Trimming stripped 6 bases from V and 4 bases from J, with 7 bases between. Here the CDR3 reads CASRAGNQPQHF. The CDR3, as DNA: TGTGCCAGCAGAGCAGGGAATCAGCCCCAGCATTTT.

This clone was seen just once. The V gene is TRBV19, the J gene TRBJ2-7; maybe TRBD1 (5 bases). The CDR3 length is 16 residues. Trimming shortened V by 4 bases and J by 3 bases, and 19 bases separated the two germline ends. From germline, CDR1 is LNHDA and CDR2 SQIVND (reference sequence). CDR3 DNA sequence: TGTGCCAGTAGTAGGGCCCAAGGGGTCCTGGTCTACGAGCAGTACTTC. Translation gives CASSRAQGVLVYEQYF.

The V call is TRBV20-1, the J call TRBJ2-7, with 7 bases fitting TRBD1. Germline CDR1 DFQATT, CDR2 SNEGSKA (reference sequence). Losses at the gene ends were 5 bases for V and 1 base for J; bases not matched to a gene: 8. The length of the CDR3 is 14 residues. CDR3 DNA sequence: TGCAGTGCTTCCCGACAGGGAATATCCTACGAGCAGTACTTC. Amino acid sequence: CSASRQGISYEQYF.

The rearrangement uses TRBV11-2 and TRBJ1-2; D not resolved. There are 18 residues in the CDR3. Germline-derived CDR1 and CDR2 are SGHAT and FQNNGV. Trimming left V 0 bases short and J 3 bases short, with 20 bases between. The CDR3, as DNA: TGTGCCAGCAGCTTAGATCTTGGTCTCGGAAAGGGCGACTATGGCTACACCTTC. Encoded protein: CASSLDLGLGKGDYGYTF.

This clone was recorded a few times. The chain combines TRBV25-1 with TRBJ1-6, with TRBD1 identical over 9 bases. In germline, CDR1 is MGHDK, CDR2 SYGVNS. The CDR3 runs 14 residues. The trim removed 4 bases at V and 6 bases at J, leaving 1 base unmatched. CDR3 protein: CASSGDRANSPLHF. CDR3 in DNA: TGTGCCAGCAGTGGGGACAGGGCTAATTCACCCCTCCACTTT.

CDR3 amino acids: CASSTDSLYEQYF. The CDR3 DNA sequence: TGTGCCAGCAGCACGGACAGCCTGTACGAGCAGTACTTC. The V and J genes are TRBV7-2 and TRBJ2-7; maybe TRBD1 (6 bases). The CDR3 loop spans 13 amino acids. Per the germline V gene, CDR1 is SGHTA and CDR2 is FQGNSA. Trimming removed 5 bases at V and 4 bases at J, with 12 bases between.

This clone has at least ten counts. CDR3 coding DNA: TGTGCCACCAGCAGATTAGAATCCTACAATGAGCAGTTCTTC. This codes for CATSRLESYNEQFF. V usage is TRBV15 and J usage is TRBJ2-1; D is uncertain. Trimming removed 2 bases from V and 1 base from J, with 6 bases in between. There are 14 residues in the CDR3. Germline V gene lookup returns CDR1 LNHNV and CDR2 YYDKDF (reference sequence).

The chain couples TRBV30 to TRBJ2-5, with 8 bases fitting TRBD2. This CDR3 is 15 amino acids long. Germline-derived CDR1 and CDR2 are GTSNPN and SVGIG (reference sequence). Trimming removed 7 bases from V and 5 bases from J; junction bases left unmatched: 15. CDR3 DNA sequence: TGTGCCTTGTGCGTCAGCGGGAGAGTATTGGAGACCCAGTACTTC. Translated, it gives CALCVSGRVLETQYF.

The V gene is TRBV11-1, the J gene TRBJ2-6; possibly TRBD2 for D (5 bases). The CDR3 is 19 residues long. Germline CDR1 reads SGHAT; CDR2 reads FQDESV (reference sequence). Trimming removed 2 bases at V and 1 base at J, with 18 bases between. CDR3 protein: CASSLNPRQRGSGANVLTF. The CDR3 region has the DNA TGTGCCAGCAGCTTAAATCCCCGGCAAAGAGGGTCTGGGGCCAACGTCCTGACTTTC.

The rearrangement joins TRBV18 to TRBJ1-2; weak D call: TRBD1 (5 bases). V was pared by 2 bases and J by 4 bases, with 14 bases between. Germline V CDR1 and CDR2: KGHSH, LQKENI. The length of the CDR3 is 15 residues. The CDR3 region is CASSPEGGAGYGYTF. DNA of the CDR3: TGTGCCAGCTCACCAGAAGGAGGGGCAGGCTATGGCTACACCTTC.